Listed below are T cell receptor beta chains from one sample, sequenced in a study of Graves' ophthalmopathy and Graves' hyperthyroidism. One entry per CDR3 protein, called by TCRdb with MiXCR from the multiplex PCR reads. The top ten clones hold 8% to 9% of a sample with some 150,000 distinct CDR3 sequences, 30% to 45% of them seen once. Sequenced sample: peripheral blood. All receptors derive from a man aged 30 to 39 with Graves' ophthalmopathy. Each CDR3 is given with its conserved first and last residue. Each record gives: D gene, clone size, V gene, CDR3 length, J gene, CDR3 DNA, CDR3 protein. D genes are given only for firm matches. Rows may omit the clone size; those that give it use once, few, many or a size class.

d_call: TRBD1
clone_size: .
v_call: TRBV6-2/TRBV6-3
cdr3_length: 14
j_call: TRBJ2-7
cdr3_nt: TGTGCCGCCCAGAGGGACAGGGGGCGCGACGAGCAGTACTTC
cdr3_aa: CAAQRDRGRDEQYF

d_call: TRBD2
clone_size: many
v_call: TRBV6-2/TRBV6-3
cdr3_length: 15
j_call: TRBJ2-7
cdr3_nt: TGTGCCAGCAGTCCTCAGGAGAGCGGGAGTACCGAGCAGTACTTC
cdr3_aa: CASSPQESGSTEQYF

d_call: .
clone_size: many
v_call: TRBV19
cdr3_length: 13
j_call: TRBJ1-5
cdr3_nt: TGTGCCAGTAGTATTAGGGCTTATCAGCCCCAGCATTTT
cdr3_aa: CASSIRAYQPQHF

d_call: .
clone_size: .
v_call: TRBV6-2/TRBV6-3
cdr3_length: 15
j_call: TRBJ2-5
cdr3_nt: TGTGCCAGCAGTTATACCGGGGGGATCCTGGGACAGCAGTACTTC
cdr3_aa: CASSYTGGILGQQYF

d_call: .
clone_size: many
v_call: TRBV2
cdr3_length: 14
j_call: TRBJ2-7
cdr3_nt: TGTGCCAGCCGACGACAGGGAGGGTCCTACGAGCAGTACTTC
cdr3_aa: CASRRQGGSYEQYF

d_call: .
clone_size: many
v_call: TRBV4-2
cdr3_length: 16
j_call: TRBJ2-7
cdr3_nt: TGTGCCAGCAGCGAAGAAAACGGGACACCATCTTACGAGCAGTACTTC
cdr3_aa: CASSEENGTPSYEQYF

d_call: TRBD2
clone_size: many
v_call: TRBV5-4
cdr3_length: 15
j_call: TRBJ2-2
cdr3_nt: TGTGCCAGCAGCTTAGGGACTAGCTACACCGGGGAGCTGTTTTTT
cdr3_aa: CASSLGTSYTGELFF

d_call: .
clone_size: once
v_call: TRBV6-2/TRBV6-3
cdr3_length: 14
j_call: TRBJ2-5
cdr3_nt: TGTGCCAGCAGTTACTCGGGGGAATCAGAGACCCAGTACTTC
cdr3_aa: CASSYSGESETQYF

d_call: .
clone_size: many
v_call: TRBV19
cdr3_length: 12
j_call: TRBJ2-5
cdr3_nt: TGTGCCAGTAGGCGGGACGGGGAGACCCAGTACTTC
cdr3_aa: CASRRDGETQYF

d_call: TRBD1
clone_size: many
v_call: TRBV6-5
cdr3_length: 15
j_call: TRBJ2-7
cdr3_nt: TGTGCCAGCAGTTACTACCAGGGGGCTTCCTACGAGCAGTACTTC
cdr3_aa: CASSYYQGASYEQYF

d_call: TRBD1
clone_size: many
v_call: TRBV7-9
cdr3_length: 15
j_call: TRBJ1-1
cdr3_nt: TGTGCCAGCAGCCCGCCCCCGGGACAGGGGGTTGGTGCTTTCTTT
cdr3_aa: CASSPPPGQGVGAFF

d_call: .
clone_size: once
v_call: TRBV6-1
cdr3_length: 15
j_call: TRBJ2-2
cdr3_nt: TGTGCCAGCGGACCTCGGGCAGACGGCACCGGGGAGCTGTTTTTT
cdr3_aa: CASGPRADGTGELFF

d_call: TRBD2
clone_size: once
v_call: TRBV15
cdr3_length: 15
j_call: TRBJ2-7
cdr3_nt: TGTGCCACCAGCAGAGGGGGGGGATTCCAATACGAGCAGTACTTC
cdr3_aa: CATSRGGGFQYEQYF

d_call: TRBD1
clone_size: many
v_call: TRBV12-3/TRBV12-4
cdr3_length: 15
j_call: TRBJ2-7
cdr3_nt: TGTGCCAGCAGTTTAGGGCAGGGGGTCTCCTACGAGCAGTACTTC
cdr3_aa: CASSLGQGVSYEQYF

d_call: .
clone_size: .
v_call: TRBV12-3/TRBV12-4
cdr3_length: 15
j_call: TRBJ1-1
cdr3_nt: TGTGCCAGCAGCCCGAGGCGGGGCCTGAACACTGAAGCTTTCTTT
cdr3_aa: CASSPRRGLNTEAFF

d_call: .
clone_size: many
v_call: TRBV12-3/TRBV12-4
cdr3_length: 16
j_call: TRBJ2-2
cdr3_nt: TGTGCCAGCAGTCCGATGACAGGCCTAAGGGCCGGGGAGCTGTTTTTT
cdr3_aa: CASSPMTGLRAGELFF

d_call: .
clone_size: many
v_call: TRBV11-1
cdr3_length: 17
j_call: TRBJ2-5
cdr3_nt: TGTGCCAGCAGCTCCCGGTCGGGGGCCCTAGGGCAAGAGACCCAGTACTTC
cdr3_aa: CASSSRSGALGQETQYF

d_call: .
clone_size: .
v_call: TRBV27
cdr3_length: 13
j_call: TRBJ1-1
cdr3_nt: TGTGCCAGCAGAGGGTTAGGGAAGACTGAAGCTTTCTTT
cdr3_aa: CASRGLGKTEAFF

d_call: TRBD1
clone_size: many
v_call: TRBV7-2
cdr3_length: 15
j_call: TRBJ1-6
cdr3_nt: TGTGCCAGCAGCGGGGACAGCTCCTATAATTCACCCCTCCACTTT
cdr3_aa: CASSGDSSYNSPLHF

d_call: TRBD2
clone_size: many
v_call: TRBV10-3
cdr3_length: 15
j_call: TRBJ2-7
cdr3_nt: TGTGCCATCAGTTCCAAAGCGGGAGGGCCGGGAGAGCAGTACTTC
cdr3_aa: CAISSKAGGPGEQYF

d_call: .
clone_size: .
v_call: TRBV29-1
cdr3_length: 14
j_call: TRBJ2-7
cdr3_nt: TGCAGCGTTGAAGGGCGGGGAAAGATAGGGGAGCAGTACTTC
cdr3_aa: CSVEGRGKIGEQYF

d_call: .
clone_size: once
v_call: TRBV6-1
cdr3_length: 12
j_call: TRBJ1-2
cdr3_nt: TGTGCCAGCGTGGGAGACTCCTATGGCTACACCTTC
cdr3_aa: CASVGDSYGYTF

d_call: .
clone_size: .
v_call: TRBV28
cdr3_length: 14
j_call: TRBJ1-1
cdr3_nt: TGTGGCGCCTCCCCGGGACGGATGAACACTGAAGCTTTCTTT
cdr3_aa: CGASPGRMNTEAFF

d_call: TRBD1
clone_size: many
v_call: TRBV6-5
cdr3_length: 15
j_call: TRBJ1-5
cdr3_nt: TGTGCCAGCAGTTACGGGACAGGGGGTAATCAGCCCCAGCATTTT
cdr3_aa: CASSYGTGGNQPQHF